This T cell receptor beta chain was retrieved from a study of response to subunit inactivated influenza vaccine. This clonotype has more than one count but fewer than ten. TCRdb itself ran the RT-PCR reads through MiXCR, one entry per CDR3 protein. The sample has more than 700,000 distinct CDR3 sequences, 21% seen once. This receptor was obtained from a man aged 50-60 years who received an inactivated influenza vaccine. The specimen comprised PBMCs from blood, sampled 4 to 6 days after vaccination.

CDR3: CASSTRQGARNQPQHF. As DNA, the CDR3 is TGTGCCAGCAGTACTAGACAGGGGGCGCGGAATCAGCCCCAGCATTTT. The chain couples TRBV27 to TRBJ1-5, with TRBD1 identical over 10 bases. In germline, CDR1 is MNHEY, CDR2 SMNVEV (reference sequence). The CDR3 runs 16 residues. V was pared by 5 bases and J by 4 bases, with 8 bases of the junction left unmatched.